This TCR beta chain derives from a study of Graves' ophthalmopathy and Graves' hyperthyroidism (dated by TCRdb to the late 2010s). Regarding the complete study: Hyperthyroidism was considered stable if no progression to ophthalmopathy occurred within 18 months of follow-up. The study used signatures of the TCR beta repertoire to tell Graves' ophthalmopathy apart from Graves' hyperthyroidism and to predict which patients would progress to ophthalmopathy. In total, 135 blood samples were TCR-sequenced: 43 ophthalmopathy, 75 hyperthyroidism and some 17 hyperthyroidism-to-ophthalmopathy patients. A discovery set of 90 to 100 patients (about 45 ophthalmopathy, 55 to 65 stable hyperthyroidism) was enrolled to explore V-J signatures distinguishing ophthalmopathy from hyperthyroidism. An independent validation cohort comprised about 20 hyperthyroidism patients and some 16 patients who later progressed from hyperthyroidism to ophthalmopathy. In six or seven hyperthyroidism patients, the T-cell repertoires found in thyroid tissue were compared with those found in blood. After sampling, hyperthyroidism patients received methimazole starting at 30 mg daily, and ophthalmopathy patients received high-dose intravenous methylprednisolone.

Here is what the overall study found, with its caveats: In validation, the model predicted ophthalmopathy progression with about 71% sensitivity and 72.22% specificity; 12 predicted patients were CT-confirmed with GO in a median of 6.5 months. Most expanded thyroid clonotypes with frequency above 0.001 were also detected in blood, suggesting blood repertoires may reflect the thyroid immune response. Sample size was not statistically predetermined, and group allocation was not concealed from the investigators. In cross-validation, the 13-signature model distinguished ophthalmopathy from stable hyperthyroidism with approximately 90% sensitivity and 81.08% specificity, and in the test set the corresponding values were roughly 80% and 76%.

The hyperthyroidism patients were 18 to 65 years old and newly diagnosed, with a disease duration of less than 2 months. Patients with other autoimmune diseases, uncontrolled infections, pregnancy or lactation were excluded from the study. Clinical symptoms, serum thyroxine, TRAb, thyroid ultrasound and orbital computed tomography were used for diagnosis. Total RNA was extracted with Trizol reagent and quality-checked on an Agilent 2100 Bioanalyzer. The CDR3 spans 13 residues, from the cysteine through the phenylalanine. Left in the record is the CDR3 DNA by itself, 39 bases read in frame from the first base. The germline V gene encodes CDR1 DFQATT and CDR2 SNEGSKA (reference sequence). The junction shows trimming of 2 bases on V and 7 bases on J, plus 9 bases between the germline ends. This clonotype was observed many times. What this receptor recognizes is not known. Nothing much larger sits one base from this clone, and base qualities are not available.

For repertoire sequencing, the TCR beta CDR3 regions were amplified from RNA transcripts. A first-round RT-PCR used HTBI primers with the Qiagen OneStep RT-PCR kit, followed by a second-round multiplex PCR, size selection and purification. Libraries were sequenced on an Illumina HiSeq2000 using paired-end 100 bp reads. Concerning the study's data processing: SOAPnuke was used to process the reads, removing any read that contained adapters or uncalled bases, had a mean Phred below 15, or lacked an exact match to the constant primer or identifier. High-quality paired reads were merged with COPE v1.2.5. Unique nucleotide sequences were defined as clonotypes and aligned to IMGT TRB V, D and J references using MiTCR v1.1. Only V-J combinations with frequency above 0.0001 were analysed, covering around 99% of repertoires. A TCR clonal expansion and chaos score per V-J combination was defined as the ratio of F50 clonal expansion to chaos observed in the TCRdist matrix. Welch's t-statistics and random forest were used to narrow the features down to 10 to 15 V-J combinations, which were then fed into a naive Bayes classifier. The similarity between thyroid and blood repertoires was quantified using the Morisita-Horn index. The raw public reads went through TCRdb reprocessing: fastp at Q25, MiXCR clone calling, in-frame beta chains kept. Records with the same CDR3 protein are collapsed into one entry carrying the most frequent genes and DNA. It is TCRdb's table, rather than the study itself, that gives the V and J calls and clone size. The sample table shows around 1.1 million distinct CDR3 sequences, and 35% to 40% are seen once. The leading ten clones occupy around 10% of the sample.

Source material: peripheral blood or thyroid tissue (not recorded which). This receptor chain uses TRBV20-1 and TRBJ1-6; the D gene is possibly TRBD1, with 5 bases matching. The source is an adult man with Graves' hyperthyroidism. The DNA sequence reads TGCAGTGCTAGACCGGGGCCGAATTCACCCCTCCACTTT. This sequence encodes CSARPGPNSPLHF.